Listed below are T cell receptor beta chains from one sample, sequenced in a study of shared T cell receptors in the human thymus. The data were produced by immunoSEQ multiplex PCR, yet TCRdb's version contains in-frame clones alone and is incomplete. Among 650,000 to 950,000 clones listed, 70% to 90% were seen once. Another study also made use of these data, one on human thymus T cells.

Material: thymocytes. The receptors stem from a girl less than two years old with a congenital heart defect. The CDR3 runs from the conserved cysteine through the conserved F or W. D genes are given only for firm matches. Not every row has a clone size; where given, it reads once, few, many or a size class.

v_gene	j_gene	abundance	d_gene	CDR3nt	CDR3aa
TRBV6-5	TRBJ1-1	-	-	TGTGCCAGCAGTTATTCGGTTTGGACTGAAGCTTTCTTT	CASSYSVWTEAFF
TRBV19	TRBJ1-5	-	-	TGTGCCAGTAGTCACTCGGCCACCGGGAACAATAGCAATCAGCCCCAGCATTTT	CASSHSATGNNSNQPQHF
TRBV6-1	TRBJ2-7	-	TRBD2	TGTGCCAGCAGTGCCAGCGGGGGGGACTCCTACGAGCAGTACTTC	CASSASGGDSYEQYF
TRBV18	TRBJ1-5	-	-	TGTGCCAGCTCACCAGAGCCAGTGGGCAGCAATCAGCCCCAGCATTTT	CASSPEPVGSNQPQHF
TRBV13	TRBJ2-5	-	TRBD2	TGTGCCATCTTACCGGGACTAGCGGATGAAAAACAAGAGACCCAGTACTTC	CAILPGLADEKQETQYF
TRBV5-4	TRBJ2-7	-	TRBD2	TGTGCCAGCAGCTCGGATTGGGAGAGTTTACCTAGCGGGAGCTACGAGCAGTACTTC	CASSSDWESLPSGSYEQYF
TRBV7-9	TRBJ1-2	-	-	TGTGCCAGCAGCACGAGACCCTGGAAGTCGCCGTTGAGGGGCTACACCTTC	CASSTRPWKSPLRGYTF
TRBV2	TRBJ1-6	-	TRBD1	TGTGCCAGCAGTGTCTTACAGGGGAATTCACCCCTCCACTTT	CASSVLQGNSPLHF
TRBV7-2	TRBJ1-1	-	-	TGTGCCAGCAGCTTAGCAGCTAAAGGGGCTGGAAACACTGAAGCTTTCTTT	CASSLAAKGAGNTEAFF
TRBV7-2	TRBJ1-6	-	-	TGTGCCAGCAGCTTACCTTACTGGAGGAGCTCCTATAATTCACCCCTCCACTTT	CASSLPYWRSSYNSPLHF
TRBV5-8	TRBJ2-2	-	-	TGTGCCAGCAGCTTGCCAGGGCGGAACACCGGGGAGCTGTTTTTT	CASSLPGRNTGELFF
TRBV2	TRBJ2-7	once	-	TGTGCCAGCAGTCCTACAGGACAGCGGACCTACGAGCAGTACTTC	CASSPTGQRTYEQYF
TRBV28	TRBJ1-3	-	-	TGTGCCAGCAGTTTCTCCGGGGGAGTAGGCCAGATATATTTT	CASSFSGGVGQIYF
TRBV5-1	TRBJ1-1	-	-	TGCGCCAGCAGCCCGTCGTTGGACTTGAACACTGAAGCTTTCTTT	CASSPSLDLNTEAFF
TRBV12-5	TRBJ1-1	-	-	TGTGCTAGTGGCCTCCCTCCGACAAAAATGGACACTGAAGCTTTCTTT	CASGLPPTKMDTEAFF
TRBV5-5	TRBJ1-1	-	-	TGTGCCAGCAGCTCATTGGCCCTGAACACTGAAGCTTTCTTT	CASSSLALNTEAFF
TRBV4-1	TRBJ1-5	-	-	TGCGCCAGCAGCCAACCCGGAGGAGGAGTGGGCAATCAGCCCCAGCATTTT	CASSQPGGGVGNQPQHF
TRBV7-9	TRBJ2-3	-	TRBD2	TGTGCCAGCAGCTTAGCCCGTTTTGTAGCGGGGGGATTCACAGATACGCAGTATTTT	CASSLARFVAGGFTDTQYF
TRBV27	TRBJ1-2	-	-	TGTGCCAGCAAAAACAGAGAGAGCGGCTACACCTTC	CASKNRESGYTF
TRBV29-1	TRBJ2-1	few	-	TGCAGCGTTGCAATCACCGGGACAAGGGCATGTGAGCAGTTCTTC	CSVAITGTRACEQFF
TRBV4-1	TRBJ1-5	-	TRBD1	TGCGCCAGCAGCACAGACGTAAGGACAGGTCCTCCTCGGGTCGTTCAGCCCCAGCATTTT	CASSTDVRTGPPRVVQPQHF
TRBV28	TRBJ1-1	-	-	TGTGCCAGCAGCCCGACCAGGCTGGAAGCTTTCTTT	CASSPTRLEAFF
TRBV28	TRBJ1-5	-	-	TGTGCCAGCAGTTTTCAGGGTGGCAACCGAAGGCAGCCCCAGCATTTT	CASSFQGGNRRQPQHF
TRBV9	TRBJ1-2	few	TRBD1	TGTGCCAGCAGCACCGGACAGGGCGAAAACTATGGCTACACCTTC	CASSTGQGENYGYTF
TRBV13	TRBJ1-5	-	-	TGTGCCAGCAGCTTAGGGTGGACAAGTGTTCAGCCCCAGCATTTT	CASSLGWTSVQPQHF
TRBV5-5	TRBJ2-5	-	TRBD1	TGTGCCAGCAGCGACGACAGGGGGTGGGGAGAGACCCAGTACTTC	CASSDDRGWGETQYF
TRBV5-4	TRBJ1-3	few	-	TGTGCCAGCAGCTTGAATTGGTCAGGGTCGCCGTCTGGAAACACCATATATTTT	CASSLNWSGSPSGNTIYF
TRBV5-4	TRBJ2-7	-	TRBD1	TGTGCCAGCAGCTTGGGGCCGGACAGGGACTACGAGCAGTACTTC	CASSLGPDRDYEQYF
TRBV18	TRBJ2-5	-	-	TGTGCCAGCTCACCGGAGGTGAAAGAGACCCAGTACTTC	CASSPEVKETQYF
TRBV5-8	TRBJ1-3	once	-	TGTGCCAGCAGCACAACAGGTTGTCGACCAAATGATTCTGGAAACACCATATATTTT	CASSTTGCRPNDSGNTIYF
TRBV6-1	TRBJ1-2	-	-	TGTGCCAGCAGTGCTGCCGACAAAGAGAACTATGGCTACACCTTC	CASSAADKENYGYTF
TRBV2	TRBJ2-2	-	TRBD1	TGTGCCAGCAGTGCGACAGGGATAAACACCGGGGAGCTGTTTTTT	CASSATGINTGELFF
TRBV28	TRBJ1-4	-	-	TGTGCCAGCAGTTTGAGGAAACAAGAACTGTTTTTT	CASSLRKQELFF
TRBV9	TRBJ2-7	-	TRBD1	TGTGCCAGCAGCCCCCGCTCCCGACAGGGGGAGGCCTACGAGCAGTACTTC	CASSPRSRQGEAYEQYF
TRBV28	TRBJ1-1	-	-	TGTGCCAGCACTACACCTCCGGGGGGCTACGGCACTGAAGCTTTCTTT	CASTTPPGGYGTEAFF